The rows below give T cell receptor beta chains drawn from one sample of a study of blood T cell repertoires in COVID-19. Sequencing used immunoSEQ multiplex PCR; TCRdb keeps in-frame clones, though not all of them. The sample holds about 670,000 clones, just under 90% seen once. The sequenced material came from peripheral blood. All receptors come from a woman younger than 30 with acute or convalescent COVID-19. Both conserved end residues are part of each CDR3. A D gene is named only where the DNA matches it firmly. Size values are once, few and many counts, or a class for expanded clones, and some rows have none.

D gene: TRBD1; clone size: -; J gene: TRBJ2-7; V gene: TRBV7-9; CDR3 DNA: TGTGCCAGCAGCGGACAGGGGATCTACGAGCAGTACTTC; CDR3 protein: CASSGQGIYEQYF
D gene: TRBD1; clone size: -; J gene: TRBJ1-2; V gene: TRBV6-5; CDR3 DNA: TGTGCCAGCAGCGACCGGACAGGACCCTATGGCTACACCTTC; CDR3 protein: CASSDRTGPYGYTF
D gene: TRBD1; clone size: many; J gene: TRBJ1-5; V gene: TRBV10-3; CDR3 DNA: TGTGCCATCAGTGAGTCGGAGACAGGGGAATTTCAGCCCCAGCATTTT; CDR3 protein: CAISESETGEFQPQHF
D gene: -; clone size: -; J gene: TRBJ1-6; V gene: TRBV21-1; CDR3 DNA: TGTGCCAGCAGCCGTCGCCAGGGGGCGATGGGGGGAGCACCCCTCCACTTT; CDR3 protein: CASSRRQGAMGGAPLHF
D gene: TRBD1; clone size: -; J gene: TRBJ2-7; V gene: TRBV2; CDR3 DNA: TGTGCCAGCAGTCGGGACAGCTACGAGCAGTACTTC; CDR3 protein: CASSRDSYEQYF
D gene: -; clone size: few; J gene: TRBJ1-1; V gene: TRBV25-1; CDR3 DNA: TGTGCCAGCAGCCGATTTGGCACCACTGAAGCTTTCTTT; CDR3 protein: CASSRFGTTEAFF
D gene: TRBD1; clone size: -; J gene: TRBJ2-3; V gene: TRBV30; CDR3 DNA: TGTGCCTGGAGTGGGACAGGGGGCTTCACAGATACGCAGTATTTT; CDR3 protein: CAWSGTGGFTDTQYF
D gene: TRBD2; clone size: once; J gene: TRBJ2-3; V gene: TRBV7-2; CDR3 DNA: TGTGCCAGCAGGGGGAGGGCCGTGGATACGCAGTATTTT; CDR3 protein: CASRGRAVDTQYF
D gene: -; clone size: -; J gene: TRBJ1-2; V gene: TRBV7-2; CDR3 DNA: TGTGCCAGCAGCCTGGACAGATACTATGGCTACACCTTC; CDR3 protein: CASSLDRYYGYTF
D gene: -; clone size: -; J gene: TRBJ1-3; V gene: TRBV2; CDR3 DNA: TGTGCCAGCAGTGCGATGGGGGCAAGCTCTGGAAACACCATATATTTT; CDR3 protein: CASSAMGASSGNTIYF
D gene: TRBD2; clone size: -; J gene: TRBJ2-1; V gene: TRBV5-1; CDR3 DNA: TGCGCCAGCAGCTTGGTGGCTAGCGGGCCGGCAACTTACAATGAGCAGTTCTTC; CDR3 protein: CASSLVASGPATYNEQFF
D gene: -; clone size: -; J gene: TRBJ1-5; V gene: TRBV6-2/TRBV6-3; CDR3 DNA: TGTGCCAGCAGTTACCCCAGACAGCCCCAGCATTTT; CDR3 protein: CASSYPRQPQHF
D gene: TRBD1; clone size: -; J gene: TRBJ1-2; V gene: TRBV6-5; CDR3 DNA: TGTGCCACCGTGGACAGGGACAACTATGGCTACACCTTC; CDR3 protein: CATVDRDNYGYTF
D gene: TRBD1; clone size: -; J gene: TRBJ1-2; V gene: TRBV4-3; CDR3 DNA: TGCGCCAGCAGCCAAGAGACAGGGCCCATAAATGGCTACACCTTC; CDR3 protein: CASSQETGPINGYTF
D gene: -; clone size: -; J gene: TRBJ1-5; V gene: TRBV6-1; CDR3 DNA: TGTGCCAGCAGTGAGGTCCCGACAGTTTCGGTGATCAATCAGCCCCAGCATTTT; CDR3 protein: CASSEVPTVSVINQPQHF
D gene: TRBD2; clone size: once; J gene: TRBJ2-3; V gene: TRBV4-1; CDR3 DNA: TGCGCCAGCAACCAATTACTAGCGGGGGGTGGGGATACGCAGTATTTT; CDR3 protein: CASNQLLAGGGDTQYF
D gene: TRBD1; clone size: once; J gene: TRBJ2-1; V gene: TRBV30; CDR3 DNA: TGTGCCTGGAGTGTCGCCCCGGACAGGGGCAATGAGCAGTTCTTC; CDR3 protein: CAWSVAPDRGNEQFF
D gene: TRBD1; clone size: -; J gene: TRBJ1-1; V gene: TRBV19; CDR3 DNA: TGTGCCACCGAGGGACAGACGAACACTGAAGCTTTCTTT; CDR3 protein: CATEGQTNTEAFF
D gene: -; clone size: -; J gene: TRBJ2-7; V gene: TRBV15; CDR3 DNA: TGTGCCACCAGCAGCTCACGGGGGTACTCCTACGAGCAGTACTTC; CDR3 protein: CATSSSRGYSYEQYF
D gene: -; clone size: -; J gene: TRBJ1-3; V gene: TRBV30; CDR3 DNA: TGTGCCTGGAGTGTACGCCCCTCAGGGAGGGAATCTGGAAACACCATATATTTT; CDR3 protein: CAWSVRPSGRESGNTIYF
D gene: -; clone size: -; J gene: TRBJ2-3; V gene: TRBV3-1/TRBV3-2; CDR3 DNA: TGTGCCAGCAGCCAAGTCGCAGGGATCGATACGCAGTATTTT; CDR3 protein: CASSQVAGIDTQYF
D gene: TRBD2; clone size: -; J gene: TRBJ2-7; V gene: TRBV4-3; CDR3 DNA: TGCGCCAGCAGCCAAGATGCTAGCGGGGCGCCCTCCTACGAGCAGTACTTC; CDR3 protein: CASSQDASGAPSYEQYF